A single sample is the source of the 28 T cell receptor beta chains below, sequenced in a study of T cell changes during pregnancy in multiple sclerosis. Only in-frame clones appear in the TCRdb table, and some are missing; sequencing was by immunoSEQ multiplex PCR. Of 48,000 or so clones listed, approximately 95% are singletons. Source: CD4+ T cells from peripheral blood mononuclear cells, taken in the first trimester of pregnancy. The receptors come from a female donor with multiple sclerosis, enrolled in a pregnancy study.

The chain recombines TRBV4-1 with TRBJ1-1, with D possibly being TRBD1 (6 bases). CDR1 is MGHRA, CDR2 YSYEKL, per germline. V lost 4 bases and J 1 base, leaving 16 bases between the germline ends. The CDR3 length is 16 residues. CDR3 region: CASSLDPGHRNTEAFF. The CDR3 region has the DNA TGCGCCAGCAGCCTTGATCCGGGACACCGGAACACTGAAGCTTTCTTT.

The CDR3 DNA reads as TGTGCCACCAGCAGCTACACTGAAGCTTTCTTT. It translates to CATSSYTEAFF. This sequence joins TRBV15 and TRBJ1-1; D remains ambiguous. The V end was cut by 3 bases, the J end by 3 bases, with 2 bases between. The CDR3 loop spans 11 amino acids. Germline loops: CDR1 LNHNV, CDR2 YYDKDF (reference sequence).

This clone is labeled medium-sized. The genes are TRBV27 and TRBJ1-1; possible D gene TRBD1, 5 bases. This CDR3 contains 13 residues. With 6 bases removed from V and 1 base from J, the gap between germline ends came to 9 bases. Germline values: CDR1 MNHEY, CDR2 SMNVEV (reference sequence). The CDR3 nucleotides read TGTGCCAGCAGCAGACAGAAGAACACTGAAGCTTTCTTT. Residues: CASSRQKNTEAFF.

The chain joins TRBV6-5 to TRBJ1-4; D possibly corresponds to TRBD1 (5 bases). V was trimmed by 4 bases and J by 8 bases, leaving 17 bases between them. Per germline, CDR1 MNHEY and CDR2 SVGAGI. The CDR3 covers 15 residues. The CDR3 DNA reads as TGTGCCAGCAGTTCGGGCCCTAGGCGGGGGGAAAAACTGTTTTTT. The encoded protein is CASSSGPRRGEKLFF.

This chain links TRBV10-3 with TRBJ1-2, with D possibly matching TRBD1 (6 bases). The germline V gene has CDR1 ENHRY and CDR2 SYGVKD. This CDR3 has 13 amino acids. Trimming stripped 0 bases from V and 4 bases from J, with 6 bases between. For the CDR3, the DNA is TGTGCCATCAGTGAGTCCAGGGGCTATGGCTACACCTTC. Residues: CAISESRGYGYTF.

The V call is TRBV19, the J call TRBJ2-7, with D perhaps matching TRBD1 (6 bases). This CDR3 region has 15 residues. Trimming left V 5 bases short and J 4 bases short, with 18 bases between. Germline V gene data show CDR1 as LNHDA and CDR2 as SQIVND (reference sequence). The CDR3 protein is CASSLGSGVRYEQYF. CDR3 bases: TGTGCCAGTAGTTTGGGGTCAGGGGTCAGGTACGAGCAGTACTTC.

V is TRBV7-8 and J is TRBJ2-1; 15 nucleotides line up with TRBD2. The CDR3 is 18 amino acids. CDR1 and CDR2 from the germline V gene are SGHVS and FQNEAQ. Trimming removed 6 bases from V and 4 bases from J; junction bases left unmatched: 10. CDR3 sequence (DNA): TGTGCCAGCAGTCGTGCTCCGGGACTAGCGGGGGGATACAATGAGCAGTTCTTC. Its translation is CASSRAPGLAGGYNEQFF.

This rearrangement joins TRBV30 to TRBJ1-5; maybe TRBD1 (5 bases). Germline V gene sequence: CDR1 GTSNPN, CDR2 SVGIG (reference sequence). V dropped 4 bases and J dropped 6 bases, with 13 bases sitting between them. This CDR3 spans 13 amino acids. The CDR3 is CAWNLGGTQPQHF. The CDR3 coding sequence is TGTGCCTGGAACTTGGGGGGTACTCAGCCCCAGCATTTT.

J is TRBJ1-1 and V is TRBV27; 11 nucleotides align to TRBD1. Germline-derived CDR1 and CDR2 are MNHEY and SMNVEV (reference sequence). This CDR3 is built from 16 residues. J gave up 3 bases and V 4 bases, and 7 bases lay outside the gene matches. The CDR3 DNA follows: TGTGCCAGCAGTTATCGGACAGGGGGCGTTGACACTGAAGCTTTCTTT. This encodes CASSYRTGGVDTEAFF.

The V gene is TRBV5-1, the J gene TRBJ1-1, with TRBD1 matching over 8 bases. The CDR3 has 12 residues. Germline CDR1 SGHRS, CDR2 YFSETQ. V shed 3 bases, J shed 7 bases, and the junction held 2 bases outside the gene matches. The CDR3 bases are TGCGCCAGCAGCTGGGGACAGGATGAAGCTTTCTTT. Amino acid sequence: CASSWGQDEAFF.

The genes are TRBV9 and TRBJ2-1, with 9 bases that match TRBD2. Germline-derived CDR1 and CDR2 are SGDLS and YYNGEE. CDR3 length: 17 residues. With 0 bases clipped from V and 1 base from J, the junction kept 5 bases outside the gene matches. The CDR3 sequence is CASSVGTSGGSYNEQFF. CDR3 nucleotide sequence: TGTGCCAGCAGCGTAGGAACAAGCGGGGGGTCCTACAATGAGCAGTTCTTC.

The V and J genes are TRBV5-1 and TRBJ2-2; TRBD1 matches at 8 bases. CDR1 is SGHRS and CDR2 is YFSETQ in the germline V gene. The length of the CDR3 is 15 residues. V lost 4 bases to trimming and J lost 0 bases; unmatched junction nucleotides: 2. This CDR3 reads CASSKGQANTGELFF. In DNA form, the CDR3 reads TGCGCCAGCAGCAAGGGACAGGCGAACACCGGGGAGCTGTTTTTT.

The count of this clone is one. The CDR3 loop is CASSLGSGSGNTIYF. CDR3 sequence (DNA): TGTGCCAGCAGCCTCGGGTCCGGCTCTGGAAACACCATATATTTT. V and J are TRBV5-5 and TRBJ1-3; D gene ambiguous. The ends were cut back, 4 bases at V and 0 bases at J, with 11 bases in the middle. Germline V CDR1 and CDR2: SGHKS, YYEKEE (reference sequence). The CDR3 covers 15 residues.

The V and J genes are TRBV19 and TRBJ1-5, with 9 nucleotides matching TRBD1. Trimming at V came to 2 bases and at J to 2 bases, leaving 10 bases not matched to a gene. This CDR3 contains 18 residues. Germline CDR1 LNHDA, CDR2 SQIVND (reference sequence). Here the CDR3 reads CASSITPGQGGGNQPQHF. Written as DNA, the CDR3 is TGTGCCAGTAGTATAACACCGGGACAGGGTGGCGGCAATCAGCCCCAGCATTTT.

The rearrangement joins TRBV25-1 to TRBJ2-5, with 12 nucleotides matching TRBD1. The J segment lost 5 bases and the V segment lost 2 bases, leaving 6 bases of the junction unmatched. CDR3 size: 16 residues. The germline V gene has CDR1 MGHDK and CDR2 SYGVNS. CDR3 in amino acids: CASSETGTGGWETQYF. In DNA form, the CDR3 reads TGTGCCAGCAGTGAAACCGGGACAGGGGGCTGGGAGACCCAGTACTTC.

The CDR3 nucleotides are TGTGCCAGCAGCCCGGACGTGGGGGGTGAAAAACTGTTTTTT. As protein: CASSPDVGGEKLFF. This chain links TRBV7-2 with TRBJ1-4, with D maybe TRBD1 (5 bases). The CDR3 loop spans 14 amino acids. CDR1 and CDR2 (germline): SGHTA, FQGNSA. Trimming shortened V by 5 bases and J by 7 bases, and 14 bases separated the two germline ends.

The chain couples TRBV5-6 to TRBJ1-5; D unresolved. Trimming removed 4 bases from V and 1 base from J, with 15 bases in between. Germline-derived CDR1 and CDR2 are SGHDT and YYEEEE. There are 16 residues in the CDR3. CDR3 bases: TGTGCCAGCAGCAGGAGAGAGGCTTTCAGCAATCAGCCCCAGCATTTT. Protein product: CASSRREAFSNQPQHF.

The chain is built from TRBV28 and TRBJ1-2, with D perhaps matching TRBD1 (6 bases). The CDR3 contains 13 residues. Germline V gene sequence: CDR1 MDHEN, CDR2 SYDVKM. The CDR3 region has the DNA TGTGCTTCGCTAACAGGGAATGGCTATGGCTACACCTTC. This encodes CASLTGNGYGYTF.

V is TRBV5-1 and J is TRBJ1-6; weak D call: TRBD1 (6 bases). CDR3 size: 16 residues. The germline V and J ends were trimmed by 4 bases and 4 bases, with 15 bases remaining between them. Germline assignment: CDR1 SGHRS and CDR2 YFSETQ. The CDR3 here is CASSTDSRGYNSPLHF. As DNA, the CDR3 is TGCGCCAGCAGCACCGACAGCAGGGGTTATAATTCACCCCTCCACTTT.

The V gene is TRBV7-9, the J gene TRBJ1-2; D might be TRBD1 (6 bases). The CDR3 is 16 amino acids. Trimming took off 5 bases at V and 4 bases at J, with 20 bases between the two ends. CDR1 is SEHNR and CDR2 is FQNEAQ in the germline V gene (reference sequence). CDR3 sequence (DNA): TGTGCCAGCAGCGACCTTGGACAGACTCCTAGCTATGGCTACACCTTC. Its protein product is CASSDLGQTPSYGYTF.

This chain links TRBV2 with TRBJ2-5; TRBD2 agrees at 8 bases. This CDR3 spans 12 amino acids. The V gene's germline CDR1 is SNHLY and CDR2 FYNNEI. V lost 6 bases to trimming and J lost 5 bases; unmatched junction nucleotides: 2. The chain's CDR3 is CASRLAGETQYF. CDR3 nucleotide sequence: TGTGCCAGCAGGCTAGCGGGCGAGACCCAGTACTTC.

The J gene is TRBJ2-7, the V gene TRBV21-1; the DNA was not used to check the table's D call, TRBD2. TRBV21-1 is described as a pseudogene. The CDR3 consists of 14 residues. In DNA form, the CDR3 reads TGTGCCAGCAGCAAACGGGATGGAAACTACGAGCAGTACTTC. Its translation is CASSKRDGNYEQYF.

The V gene is TRBV7-8, the J gene TRBJ1-2; D might be TRBD1 (5 bases). Germline CDR1 reads SGHVS; CDR2 reads FQNEAQ. Trimming took off 5 bases at V and 2 bases at J, with 9 bases between the two ends. The CDR3 length is 13 residues. In nucleotides, the CDR3 is TGTGCCAGCAGCGTGGACAAGAACTATGGCTACACCTTC. This sequence encodes CASSVDKNYGYTF.

The chain joins TRBV9 to TRBJ1-5; 8 bases are a match to TRBD1. The germline CDR1 and CDR2 sequences are SGDLS and YYNGEE. Germline trimming cut 6 bases from V and 4 bases from J; bases unmatched to any gene: 6. The length of the CDR3 is 14 residues. The CDR3 DNA reads as TGTGCCAGCACAGTGACAGGGGAGAATCAGCCCCAGCATTTT. Translating gives CASTVTGENQPQHF.

V is TRBV7-6 and J is TRBJ2-7, with TRBD1 matching 8 bases. Germline CDR1 SGHVS, CDR2 FNYEAQ. V lost 5 bases, J lost 2 bases, and 2 bases stayed unmatched. This CDR3 region has 13 residues. CDR3 sequence reads: CASSQQGAYEQYF. In DNA form, the CDR3 reads TGTGCCAGCAGCCAACAGGGGGCCTACGAGCAGTACTTC.

In this sample, this clone turned up once. The V gene is TRBV5-3, the J gene TRBJ2-6; 7 bases agree with TRBD1. TRBV5-3 is identified as an open reading frame with a role that is uncertain. The CDR3 is made up of 15 amino acids. Losses at the gene ends were 3 bases for V and 5 bases for J; bases not matched to a gene: 5. For the CDR3, the DNA is TGTGCCAGAAGCTCGACAGGGTTTAGGGCCAACGTCCTGACTTTC. Translating gives CARSSTGFRANVLTF.

The rearrangement links TRBV27 to TRBJ1-3; 7 bases align to TRBD1. This CDR3 has 17 amino acids. Unmatched junction bases numbered 13, after V lost 8 bases and J lost 0 bases. Looked up from germline, CDR1 is MNHEY and CDR2 is SMNVEV (reference sequence). This chain's CDR3 is CASRRTGPGPSGNTIYF. The CDR3 DNA reads TGTGCCAGCCGAAGGACAGGCCCCGGTCCCTCTGGAAACACCATATATTTT.

This rearrangement joins TRBV7-9 to TRBJ2-1; D might be TRBD1 (5 bases). The ends were cut back, 5 bases at V and 4 bases at J, with 9 bases in the middle. This CDR3 has 13 amino acids. Germline CDR1 SEHNR, CDR2 FQNEAQ (reference sequence). The CDR3 DNA reads as TGTGCCAGCAGCGGACGACAGTACAATGAGCAGTTCTTC. This sequence encodes CASSGRQYNEQFF.